This T cell receptor beta chain is from a study of cytomegalovirus exposure and HLA in healthy donors. The germline V and J ends were trimmed by 5 bases and 0 bases, with 11 bases remaining between them. Looked up from germline, CDR1 is MDHEN and CDR2 is SYDVKM. CDR3 length equals 15 residues. Researchers ran the PCR with 60 Vbeta and 13 Jbeta primers. Method: immunoSEQ multiplex PCR; TCRdb's copy keeps in-frame clones and lacks some. The table shows 70,000 to 95,000 clones, with 84% occurring only once. This TCR was sampled from a woman aged 18-29 years in good health and CMV-seropositive. The chain combines TRBV28 with TRBJ1-5; D gene uncertain. What was sequenced was PBMCs. The CDR3 DNA is TGTGCCAGCAGTCCTCCGGGGTCTAGCAATCAGCCCCAGCATTTT. As protein: CASSPPGSSNQPQHF. The full variable domain, rest sourced from reference TRBV28 and TRBJ1-5, is DVKVTQSSRYLVKRTGEKVFLECVQDMDHENMFWYRQDPGLGLRLIYFSYDVKMKEKGDIPEGYSVSREKKERFSLILESASTNQTSMYLCASSPPGSSNQPQHFGDGTRLSIL.